A single sample gave rise to the 4 T cell receptor beta chains below, sequenced in a study of T cells in Graves' hyperthyroidism and ophthalmopathy. Using RNA transcripts as the source, TCR beta CDR3 regions were amplified. Carried out on the TCR CDR3, a first-round RT-PCR used the HTBI primer set. One entry per CDR3 protein results from TCRdb running MiXCR on the multiplex PCR reads. The profile shows more than 300,000 distinct CDR3 sequences, approximately 18% of them singletons. Sequenced: blood. The receptors stem from a man aged 18 to 30 with Graves' ophthalmopathy.

This clonotype was observed many times. The rearrangement uses TRBV28 and TRBJ2-3; the D is unclear. Looked up from germline, CDR1 is MDHEN and CDR2 is SYDVKM. V was clipped by 4 bases and J by 6 bases, with 8 bases between them. The CDR3 contains 12 residues. CDR3 coding DNA: TGTGCCAGCAGTTCCATGGAGGATACGCAGTATTTT. Translation: CASSSMEDTQYF.

This clonotype was seen many times. The V and J genes are TRBV5-1 and TRBJ2-7; D is unclear. The V gene lost 4 bases and the J gene lost 0 bases, with 20 bases spanning the gap. The CDR3 covers 17 residues. Looked up from germline, CDR1 is SGHRS and CDR2 is YFSETQ. The CDR3 is CASSPRKTAFSSYEQYF. The CDR3, as DNA: TGCGCCAGCAGCCCTAGGAAAACAGCTTTTAGCTCCTACGAGCAGTACTTC.

Ten or more counts support this clonotype. V gene TRBV2 combines with J gene TRBJ1-4; 8 bases fit TRBD1. Trimming at V came to 8 bases and at J to 3 bases, leaving 5 bases not matched to a gene. The CDR3 loop spans 14 amino acids. Germline V CDR1 and CDR2: SNHLY, FYNNEI. CDR3 protein: CASGQGTANEKLFF. As DNA, the CDR3 is TGTGCCAGCGGACAGGGCACAGCTAATGAAAAACTGTTTTTT.

The genes are TRBV9 and TRBJ1-2, with D perhaps TRBD1 (5 bases). CDR3 length equals 15 residues. V was cut by 4 bases and J by 4 bases, with 17 bases left in between. Germline assignment: CDR1 SGDLS and CDR2 YYNGEE. This CDR3 is CASSFQPARGYGYTF. CDR3 coding DNA: TGTGCCAGCAGCTTTCAGCCCGCTAGGGGCTATGGCTACACCTTC.